This T cell receptor (beta chain) appears in the sequencing data of a study of molecular identifiers for immune sequencing clone quantification. Findings and limits, study-wide: Identical TCR molecules sharing a barcode could underestimate highly expanded clone sizes.

Naive CD8 libraries came from approximately 20,000 to 1,000,000 sorted cells with 10%, 30% or 50% RNA. In the sort, naive CD8 T cells were defined as CD8+CD4-CCR7+CD45RA+. This clonotype was observed many times. Its antigen is unknown. In preparing bulk TCR libraries, previously described methods and listed TCR primers were used. Each CDR3 protein gets one entry after TCRdb re-called the PCR reads with MiXCR. The top ten clones hold more than 0.8% of a sample with more than 450,000 distinct CDR3 sequences, about 21% of them seen once. The trim removed 2 bases at V and 1 base at J, leaving 0 bases unmatched. The length of the CDR3 is 13 residues. In germline, CDR1 is GTSNPN, CDR2 SVGIG (reference sequence).

The receptor was isolated from a human donor in good health. Some libraries in this study had Jurkat cell RNA spiked in. Sequencing was performed on naive CD8+ T cells from blood, with Jurkat cell RNA spiked in. Subset indicated: FACS-sorted CD8+CD4-CCR7+CD45RA+ naive T cells. The V call is TRBV30, the J call TRBJ2-3; 7 positions agree with TRBD1. The CDR3 loop is CAWSTGGTDTQYF. CDR3 nucleotide sequence: TGTGCCTGGAGTACAGGGGGCACAGATACGCAGTATTTT. Looking up the rest from reference TRBV30 and TRBJ2-3 gives the full variable domain: SQTIHQWPATLVQPVGSPLSLECTVEGTSNPNLYWYRQAAGRGLQLLFYSVGIGQISSEVPQNLSASRPQDRQFILSSKKLLLSDSGFYLCAWSTGGTDTQYFGPGTRLTVL.